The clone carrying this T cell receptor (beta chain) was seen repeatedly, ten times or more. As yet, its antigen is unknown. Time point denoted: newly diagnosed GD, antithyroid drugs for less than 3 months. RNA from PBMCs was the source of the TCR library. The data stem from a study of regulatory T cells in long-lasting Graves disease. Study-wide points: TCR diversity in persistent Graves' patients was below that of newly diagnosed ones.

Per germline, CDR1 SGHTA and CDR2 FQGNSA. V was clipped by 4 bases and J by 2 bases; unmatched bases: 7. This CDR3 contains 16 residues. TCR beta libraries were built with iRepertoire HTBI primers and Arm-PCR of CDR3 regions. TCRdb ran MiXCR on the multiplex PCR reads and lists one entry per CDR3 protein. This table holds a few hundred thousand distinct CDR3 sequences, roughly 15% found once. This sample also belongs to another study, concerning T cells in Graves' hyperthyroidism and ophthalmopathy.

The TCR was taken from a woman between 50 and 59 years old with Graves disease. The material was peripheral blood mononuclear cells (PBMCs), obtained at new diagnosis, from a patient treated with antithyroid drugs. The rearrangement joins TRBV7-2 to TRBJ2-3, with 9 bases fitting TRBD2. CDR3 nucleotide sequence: TGTGCCAGCAGCTACAGTGCGGGAGGGTACACAGATACGCAGTATTTT. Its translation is CASSYSAGGYTDTQYF.